Listed below are T cell receptor beta chains from one sample, sequenced in a study of blood T cell repertoires in COVID-19. Produced via immunoSEQ multiplex PCR; TCRdb's table is partial and in-frame only. The sample lists 150,000 to 200,000 clones; 79% were seen once. Sequenced sample: peripheral blood. The receptors derive from a man aged 60-69 years with active or convalescent COVID-19. The CDR3 runs from the conserved cysteine through the conserved F or W. The D gene is left open where the match is weak. The size of a clone is reported for some rows only, either as once, few or many, or as a class for expanded clones.

d_call j_call v_call clone_size cdr3_aa cdr3_nt
TRBD1 TRBJ2-2 TRBV15 NA CATNNRGPGGELFF TGTGCCACCAATAACAGGGGGCCCGGCGGGGAGCTGTTTTTT
NA TRBJ2-3 TRBV6-2/TRBV6-3 NA CASSPPGRGSTDTQYF TGTGCCAGCAGCCCTCCAGGCCGGGGAAGCACAGATACGCAGTATTTT
NA TRBJ2-3 TRBV9 NA CASSPRTLIDTQYF TGTGCCAGCAGCCCCCGGACTCTCATTGATACGCAGTATTTT
TRBD1 TRBJ2-1 TRBV7-3 NA CASSYSGTVNNEQFF TGTGCCAGCAGCTACTCCGGGACAGTCAACAATGAGCAGTTCTTC
NA TRBJ1-1 TRBV12-3/TRBV12-4 NA CASSPFRDKPAFF TGTGCCAGCAGTCCTTTTCGGGACAAACCAGCTTTCTTT
TRBD1 TRBJ2-7 TRBV7-2 NA CASSLRTGPGEQYF TGTGCCAGCAGCTTGAGGACAGGGCCAGGCGAGCAGTACTTC
TRBD1 TRBJ1-2 TRBV5-1 NA CASSFGQGADYGYTF TGCGCCAGCAGCTTCGGACAGGGAGCCGATTATGGCTACACCTTC
NA TRBJ2-7 TRBV11-2 few CASSLSGGSAQYF TGTGCCAGCAGCTTGTCCGGAGGCTCCGCTCAGTACTTC
TRBD1 TRBJ2-7 TRBV28 NA CASSLISGTGYEQYF TGTGCCAGCAGTTTAATATCCGGGACAGGCTACGAGCAGTACTTC
TRBD1 TRBJ2-7 TRBV19 few CASSIGQGTYEQYF TGTGCCAGTAGTATAGGACAGGGGACCTACGAGCAGTACTTC
TRBD2 TRBJ2-3 TRBV20-1 few CSASGAGAMTDTQYF TGCAGTGCTAGTGGGGCGGGAGCTATGACAGATACGCAGTATTTT
NA TRBJ1-1 TRBV6-5 NA CASRQDTSNTEAFF TGTGCCAGCAGGCAGGACACCTCGAACACTGAAGCTTTCTTT
TRBD2 TRBJ2-5 TRBV5-1 NA CASTQPGLAGKETQYF TGCGCCAGCACCCAGCCGGGACTAGCGGGAAAAGAGACCCAGTACTTC
TRBD2 TRBJ2-7 TRBV15 NA CATSRGKTSGRLHHEQYF TGTGCCACCAGCAGAGGCAAGACTAGCGGGAGGTTACACCACGAGCAGTACTTC
TRBD1 TRBJ1-4 TRBV19 NA CASSADRDNEKLFF TGTGCCAGTAGTGCGGACAGGGATAATGAAAAACTGTTTTTT
NA TRBJ1-1 TRBV5-1 few CASSLGDREAFF TGCGCCAGCAGCTTGGGTGACAGGGAAGCTTTCTTT
NA TRBJ1-1 TRBV18 NA CASSYHRPGENTEAFF TGTGCCAGCTCATACCACCGGCCAGGGGAGAACACTGAAGCTTTCTTT
NA TRBJ2-5 TRBV28 NA CASSFRYPGQTQYF TGTGCCAGCAGTTTTAGGTATCCAGGGCAGACCCAGTACTTC
NA TRBJ1-3 TRBV7-9 NA CASSPEGGNTIYF TGTGCCAGCAGCCCTGAGGGTGGAAACACCATATATTTT
NA TRBJ1-2 TRBV18 NA CASSPGSADGGYTF TGTGCCAGCTCACCAGGGAGTGCCGACGGTGGCTACACCTTC
TRBD2 TRBJ2-3 TRBV2 once CASRGLWDTQYF TGTGCCAGCAGGGGACTATGGGATACGCAGTATTTT
TRBD1 TRBJ2-2 TRBV18 NA CASSRTGSVAGELFF TGTGCCAGCTCACGGACAGGAAGCGTCGCCGGGGAGCTGTTTTTT
NA TRBJ2-2 TRBV7-3 NA CASSSSGANTGELFF TGTGCCAGCAGCTCGAGCGGCGCGAACACCGGGGAGCTGTTTTTT
NA TRBJ2-7 TRBV14 NA CASSQQTGISYEQYF TGTGCCAGCAGCCAACAAACAGGGATCTCCTACGAGCAGTACTTC
TRBD2 TRBJ2-3 TRBV5-4 NA CASSLGTSEADTQYF TGTGCCAGCAGCCTCGGGACTAGCGAGGCAGATACGCAGTATTTT
TRBD2 TRBJ2-1 TRBV11-3 NA CASSLGVGTSGYNEQFF TGTGCCAGCAGCTTAGGGGTGGGGACTAGCGGCTACAATGAGCAGTTCTTC
TRBD1 TRBJ2-7 TRBV10-3 NA CAISQASTGAPYEQYF TGTGCCATCAGCCAAGCTTCGACAGGGGCCCCCTACGAGCAGTACTTC
NA TRBJ2-1 TRBV12-3/TRBV12-4 NA CASRATGYNEQFF TGTGCCAGCAGAGCCACAGGGTACAATGAGCAGTTCTTC
NA TRBJ1-5 TRBV27 few CASGVNQPQHF TGTGCCAGCGGAGTTAATCAGCCCCAGCATTTT
TRBD1 TRBJ1-1 TRBV12-3/TRBV12-4 once CASLGGQGWAFF TGTGCCAGCCTGGGGGGACAGGGATGGGCTTTCTTT
NA TRBJ1-2 TRBV7-2 NA CASSPNRLVYGYTF TGTGCCAGCAGCCCCAATCGACTTGTCTATGGCTACACCTTC
NA TRBJ2-7 TRBV7-9 NA CASSEGRGSYEQYF TGTGCCAGCAGCGAGGGCCGGGGGTCCTACGAGCAGTACTTC
TRBD1 TRBJ1-5 TRBV2 NA CASSEIRTGQPQHF TGTGCCAGCAGTGAAATTAGGACAGGTCAGCCCCAGCATTTT
NA TRBJ2-7 TRBV7-6 NA CASSLDGDSVYEEQYF TGTGCCAGCAGCTTAGACGGCGACAGCGTCTACGAAGAGCAGTACTTC
NA TRBJ1-2 TRBV20-1 NA CSASQPGRGPYGYTF TGCAGTGCTAGTCAACCCGGGAGAGGGCCCTATGGCTACACCTTC
NA TRBJ2-5 TRBV20-1 NA CSASPPTRETQYF TGCAGTGCTAGTCCCCCCACCCGGGAGACCCAGTACTTC
TRBD1 TRBJ1-1 TRBV28 NA CASSLQGAFFTEAFF TGTGCCAGCAGTTTGCAGGGGGCCTTTTTCACTGAAGCTTTCTTT
TRBD2 TRBJ2-7 TRBV7-9 NA CAGGLAGVYEQYF TGTGCCGGTGGACTAGCGGGAGTGTACGAGCAGTACTTC
NA TRBJ2-2 TRBV7-3 few CASSFDRPLVGELFF TGTGCCAGCAGCTTTGACAGGCCCTTAGTCGGGGAGCTGTTTTTT
TRBD1 TRBJ1-1 TRBV9 NA CASSARGGGNTEAFF TGTGCCAGCAGCGCCCGAGGGGGCGGAAATACTGAAGCTTTCTTT
NA TRBJ2-3 TRBV4-2 NA CASSQDFGGTQYF TGTGCCAGCAGCCAAGATTTTGGGGGGACGCAGTATTTT
NA TRBJ1-5 TRBV6-4 NA CASSLRQVRNQPQHF TGTGCCAGCAGTTTGAGACAGGTTCGTAATCAGCCCCAGCATTTT
NA TRBJ2-5 TRBV9 NA CASSVGRGYETQYF TGTGCCAGCAGCGTAGGGAGGGGATACGAGACCCAGTACTTC
NA TRBJ2-7 TRBV7-2 NA CASSFGGAESYEQYF TGTGCCAGCAGCTTTGGGGGCGCAGAGTCCTACGAGCAGTACTTC
NA TRBJ2-7 TRBV30 NA CAWTGGYEQYF TGTGCCTGGACAGGGGGGTACGAGCAGTACTTC
NA TRBJ1-2 TRBV2 once CASRDSNYGYTF TGTGCCAGCAGGGACTCAAACTATGGCTACACCTTC
NA TRBJ2-3 TRBV24-1 NA CATSDIRASTDTQYF TGTGCCACCAGTGATATCCGAGCTAGCACAGATACGCAGTATTTT
TRBD2 TRBJ2-3 TRBV24-1 NA CATSGSGGRADTQYF TGTGCCACCAGTGGGAGTGGCGGGAGGGCAGATACGCAGTATTTT